The 28 T cell receptor beta chains listed next were all sequenced from one sample in a study of blood T cells in healthy people across ages. The second PCR ran about 6 to 11 cycles with a sample-barcoded 5' primer and J-beta primers. TCRdb re-derived calls from the 5' RACE reads in MiXCR, one entry per CDR3 protein. The table records approximately 790,000 distinct CDR3 sequences, about 59% of them present only once. The sequencing input was blood. These receptors were collected from a man younger than 40 in good health.

This clonotype occurred a few times. The chain couples TRBV3-1 to TRBJ2-7; the D gene could be TRBD1 or TRBD2 (5 bases each). This CDR3 region has 14 residues. V gave up 3 bases and J gave up 3 bases, with 12 bases separating them. In germline, CDR1 is LGHDT, CDR2 YNNKEL (reference sequence). CDR3 in DNA: TGTGCCAGCAGCCATCCGACAGACTACTACGAGCAGTACTTC. It yields the protein CASSHPTDYYEQYF.

CDR3 sequence (DNA): TGTGCCAGCAGGCCCCCTGGCGTTCCAGATACGCAGTATTTT. Translated, it gives CASRPPGVPDTQYF. This sequence joins TRBV6-2 or TRBV6-3 and TRBJ2-3; D not resolved. The CDR3 consists of 14 residues. Trimming left V 6 bases short and J 4 bases short, with 14 bases between. The germline V gene encodes CDR1 MNHEY and CDR2 SVGEGT.

V is TRBV13 and J is TRBJ2-1; possible D gene TRBD2, 6 bases. This CDR3 contains 15 residues. Trimming pared 2 bases from V and 3 bases from J, leaving 11 bases between. From germline, CDR1 is PRHDT and CDR2 FYEKMQ (reference sequence). The CDR3 protein is CASSLTSYGYNEQFF. As DNA, the CDR3 is TGTGCCAGCAGCTTAACTAGCTACGGCTACAATGAGCAGTTCTTC.

The rearrangement links TRBV7-2 to TRBJ2-7; 7 bases are shared with TRBD1. Trimming at V came to 2 bases and at J to 4 bases, leaving 5 bases not matched to a gene. The length of the CDR3 is 14 residues. Germline assignment: CDR1 SGHTA and CDR2 FQGNSA. CDR3 coding DNA: TGTGCCAGCAGCTTACCACACAGGGGTTACGAGCAGTACTTC. This gives the protein CASSLPHRGYEQYF.

The chain is built from TRBV4-3 and TRBJ2-6; D remains ambiguous. CDR3 length equals 16 residues. With 4 bases removed from V and 4 bases from J, the gap between germline ends came to 14 bases. From germline, CDR1 is LGHNA and CDR2 YSLEER. The DNA for the CDR3 is TGCGCCAGCAGCCGAGCGACGAGCTGGGGGGCCAACGTCCTGACTTTC. Amino acids: CASSRATSWGANVLTF.

The chain links TRBV2 to TRBJ2-6; 7 positions match TRBD1. CDR1 is SNHLY, CDR2 FYNNEI, per germline. The CDR3 is 12 amino acids. V lost 10 bases, J lost 12 bases, and 9 bases stayed unmatched. The CDR3 DNA follows: TGTGCCATCGGGACAGCCTCCACCGTCCTGACTTTC. Its translation: CAIGTASTVLTF.

The rearrangement uses TRBV6-2 or TRBV6-3 and TRBJ1-5; D is perhaps TRBD1 (5 bases). Germline lookup yields CDR1 MNHEY and CDR2 SVGEGT. The CDR3 spans 12 residues. V was clipped by 6 bases and J by 5 bases, with 8 bases between them. In nucleotides, the CDR3 is TGTGCCAGCAGGCTAGGGGATCAGCCCCAGCATTTT. Protein product: CASRLGDQPQHF.

V and J are TRBV11-2 and TRBJ2-7; D is uncertain. The CDR3 has 13 amino acids. Between the trimmed V and J ends, which lost 1 base and 5 bases, there was a span of 9 bases. Looked up from germline, CDR1 is SGHAT and CDR2 is FQNNGV. CDR3 bases: TGTGCCAGCAGCTTAGCAGTGTTACACGAGCAGTACTTC. This encodes CASSLAVLHEQYF.

The V and J genes are TRBV10-3 and TRBJ2-7, with D possibly TRBD1 on 6 matching bases. The CDR3 totals 13 residues. V was clipped by 4 bases and J by 2 bases, with 9 bases between them. Germline V CDR1 and CDR2: ENHRY, SYGVKD. As DNA, the CDR3 is TGTGCCATCAGTGGGGGGCCGACCTACGAGCAGTACTTC. It is translated as CAISGGPTYEQYF.

This clonotype has more than one count but fewer than ten. The chain has TRBV6-5 and TRBJ1-2, with no clear D. This CDR3 is 14 amino acids long. V was pared by 0 bases and J by 8 bases, with 13 bases between. The germline gives CDR1 MNHEY, CDR2 SVGAGI. The chain's CDR3 is CASSYSVWGRGYTF. In DNA, the CDR3 is TGTGCCAGCAGTTACTCGGTCTGGGGTCGCGGCTACACCTTC.

This clonotype has a handful of counts. The chain couples TRBV4-2 to TRBJ1-4; D gene ambiguous. The CDR3 is 15 residues long. V was pared by 4 bases and J by 6 bases, with 15 bases between. Germline CDR1 LGHNA, CDR2 YNFKEQ. The DNA of the CDR3 is TGTGCCAGCAGCCCAGAGCCAGTAAGTGATGAAAAACTGTTTTTT. Translated, it gives CASSPEPVSDEKLFF.

The genes are TRBV7-2 and TRBJ2-7, with 9 bases fitting TRBD2. The V gene end was trimmed by 1 base and the J gene end by 0 bases; junction bases not matched to a gene: 7. CDR1 is SGHTA and CDR2 is FQGNSA in the germline V gene. The CDR3 sequence is 17 residues long. The CDR3: CASSLVIGRGGSYEQYF. As DNA, the CDR3 is TGTGCCAGCAGCTTAGTTATCGGGCGGGGGGGCTCCTACGAGCAGTACTTC.

The chain employs TRBV4-2 and TRBJ1-2; tentatively, D is TRBD1 (6 bases). Germline V gives CDR1 LGHNA, CDR2 YNFKEQ. The CDR3 extends over 14 amino acids. V dropped 8 bases and J dropped 5 bases, with 18 bases sitting between them. The CDR3 spells CASRTDTGSYGYTF. CDR3 DNA: TGTGCCAGCCGCACTGACACAGGGAGTTATGGCTACACCTTC.

The rearrangement links TRBV4-3 to TRBJ2-5; 8 bases agree with TRBD1. The DNA end is more similar to TRBJ2-7, so the J call may be wrong. CDR3 length: 14 residues. The germline V gene has CDR1 LGHNA and CDR2 YSLEER. CDR3 in DNA: TGCGCCAGCAGCCAAGGGACAGGGCTCTACGAGCAGTACTTC. It translates to CASSQGTGLYEQYF.

This clonotype was detected only a few times. The chain couples TRBV5-1 to TRBJ1-2, with TRBD1 matching 7 bases. The CDR3 is 16 amino acids. Per the germline V gene, CDR1 is SGHRS and CDR2 is YFSETQ. Germline trimming cut 4 bases from V and 7 bases from J; bases unmatched to any gene: 16. DNA for the CDR3: TGCGCCAGCAGCACGCCGGGTCCAGGGGGTTATGGTGGCTACACCTTC. Protein product: CASSTPGPGGYGGYTF.

This chain connects TRBV5-5 to TRBJ1-2; 7 bases map to TRBD1. CDR3 length: 15 amino acids. V lost 1 base and J lost 2; bases outside the gene matches: 5. The V gene's germline CDR1 is SGHKS and CDR2 YYEKEE (reference sequence). CDR3: CASSLPGTENYGYTF. The CDR3 DNA is TGTGCCAGCAGCTTGCCCGGGACAGAAAACTATGGCTACACCTTC.

This clonotype was observed a handful of times. V usage is TRBV7-6 and J usage is TRBJ2-5; D ambiguous. CDR3 length equals 14 residues. Trimming removed 0 bases from V and 7 bases from J, with 12 bases in between. The germline CDR1 and CDR2 sequences are SGHVS and FNYEAQ. Here the CDR3 reads CASSLATELVTQYF. The CDR3 DNA reads as TGTGCCAGCAGCTTAGCGACTGAATTGGTGACCCAGTACTTC. The full variable domain, its missing parts supplied by reference TRBV7-6 and TRBJ2-5, is GAGVSQSPRYKVTKRGQDVALRCDPISGHVSLYWYRQALGQGPEFLTYFNYEAQQDKSGLPNDRFSAERPEGSISTLTIQRTEQRDSAMYRCASSLATELVTQYFGPGTRLLVL.

The CDR3 spells CASSVPGLAGSNEQFF. The CDR3 nucleotides read TGTGCCAGCAGTGTACCGGGACTAGCGGGGTCCAATGAGCAGTTCTTC. This chain connects TRBV28 to TRBJ2-1; 13 nucleotides line up with TRBD2. V dropped 5 bases and J dropped 6; count of bases not matched to a gene: 7. This CDR3 has 16 amino acids. Looked up from germline, CDR1 is MDHEN and CDR2 is SYDVKM.

CDR3 bases: TGTGCCAGCAGCCAAGAGGCAGAGAACTATGGCTACACCTTC. Its protein product is CASSQEAENYGYTF. This rearrangement joins TRBV4-2 to TRBJ1-2; D is uncertain. The V gene lost 0 bases and the J gene lost 2 bases, with 7 bases spanning the gap. This CDR3 is built from 14 residues. The germline V gene has CDR1 LGHNA and CDR2 YNFKEQ.

This clonotype was observed a single time. The chain is built from TRBV6-2 or TRBV6-3 and TRBJ1-5; D is unclear. The germline V gene encodes CDR1 MNHEY and CDR2 SVGEGT. There are 13 residues in the CDR3. Trimming shortened V by 7 bases and J by 4 bases, and 11 bases separated the two germline ends. CDR3 DNA sequence: TGTGCCAGCACCCTACGGGGTAATCAGCCCCAGCATTTT. Translating gives CASTLRGNQPQHF.

The chain uses TRBV14 and TRBJ2-3, with 7 bases that match TRBD2. CDR3 length equals 16 residues. The junction had 14 bases not matched to a gene; V was cut back by 5 bases and J by 6 bases. Germline CDR1 SGHDN, CDR2 FVKESK. CDR3 sequence reads: CASSVREASLWDTQYF. Here the CDR3 DNA reads TGTGCCAGCAGCGTCCGGGAGGCAAGTTTATGGGATACGCAGTATTTT.

This clonotype was counted a single time. The V and J genes are TRBV6-6 and TRBJ1-5; no reliable D call. V was shortened by 0 bases and J by 3 bases, with 12 bases between the two germline ends. Germline assignment: CDR1 MNHNY and CDR2 SVGAGI (reference sequence). The CDR3 has 16 residues. CDR3 sequence reads: CASSYSPREFNQPQHF. CDR3 sequence (DNA): TGTGCCAGCAGTTACTCTCCCCGGGAGTTCAATCAGCCCCAGCATTTT.

The J gene is TRBJ1-6, the V gene TRBV4-3; the match to TRBD1 covers 7 bases. CDR3 size: 15 residues. With V trimmed by 0 bases and J by 8 bases, 4 bases remained unmatched. CDR1 is LGHNA, CDR2 YSLEER, per germline. Here the CDR3 DNA reads TGCGCCAGCAGCCAAGACCGGGACAGCTATTCACCCCTCCACTTT. Its translation is CASSQDRDSYSPLHF.

In this sample, this clonotype turned up many times. The chain uses TRBV7-2 and TRBJ2-3; TRBD1 might be the D (5 bases). The germline CDR1 and CDR2 sequences are SGHTA and FQGNSA. Trimming removed 2 bases from V and 3 bases from J, with 12 bases in between. This CDR3 comprises 15 residues. The CDR3, as DNA: TGTGCCAGCAGCTTATTGCCAGGGATAACAGATACGCAGTATTTT. Translating it yields CASSLLPGITDTQYF.

CDR3 loop: CASSLVGSSNSPLHF. As DNA, the CDR3 is TGTGCCAGCAGCTTAGTAGGCAGCTCAAATTCACCCCTCCACTTT. The chain employs TRBV11-2 and TRBJ1-6; D gene unclear. The CDR3 totals 15 residues. The V end lost 1 base, the J end lost 7 bases, and 11 bases lay between the germline ends. Germline CDR1 reads SGHAT; CDR2 reads FQNNGV.

This clonotype is a singleton in its sample. CDR3 sequence (DNA): TGTGCCAGCAGCTACCTCCAGGTGTACAATGAGCAGTTCTTC. Its translation: CASSYLQVYNEQFF. The V gene is TRBV7-9, the J gene TRBJ2-1; D is unresolved. The CDR3 is 14 amino acids. V was clipped by 4 bases and J by 4 bases, with 11 bases between them. Per the germline V gene, CDR1 is SEHNR and CDR2 is FQNEAQ (reference sequence).

A note on this clonotype: An end of the junction does not agree with germline; a read error may underlie this. The chain couples TRBV7-7 to TRBJ2-2; D unclear. The CDR3 length is 14 residues. CDR1 is SSHAT and CDR2 is FNYEAQ in the germline V gene (reference sequence). CDR3 sequence reads: CASSLALGSGELFF. CDR3 bases: TGTGCTAGCAGCTTAGCATTGGGGTCCGGGGAGCTGTTTTTT.

The genes are TRBV7-6 and TRBJ1-5; the D is unclear. CDR1 is SGHVS, CDR2 FNYEAQ, per germline. Deletions cut 1 base from V and 2 bases from J, with 9 bases between. This CDR3 contains 15 residues. Here the CDR3 DNA reads TGTGCCAGCAGCTTAGGCGGGTACGGCAATCAGCCCCAGCATTTT. This gives the protein CASSLGGYGNQPQHF.